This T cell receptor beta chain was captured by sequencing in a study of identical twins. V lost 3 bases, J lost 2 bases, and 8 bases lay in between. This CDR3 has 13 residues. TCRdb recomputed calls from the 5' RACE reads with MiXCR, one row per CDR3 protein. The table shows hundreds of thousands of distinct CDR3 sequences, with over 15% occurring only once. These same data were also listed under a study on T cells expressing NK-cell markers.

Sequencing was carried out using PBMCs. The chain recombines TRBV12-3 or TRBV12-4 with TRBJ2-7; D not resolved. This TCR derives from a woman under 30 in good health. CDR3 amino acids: CASSFLDPYEQYF. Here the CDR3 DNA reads TGTGCCAGCAGTTTTTTAGATCCCTACGAGCAGTACTTC.